The text below deals with one T cell receptor (beta chain). The data stem from a study of blood T cell repertoires in COVID-19. Across the whole study: Spain, Italy and the United States supplied samples that represented acute and convalescent COVID-19. PBMCs, B-cell-depleted T cells, or T cells were the source of the cDNA or gDNA that made up the material.

V was clipped by 1 base and J by 3 bases; unmatched bases: 9. The CDR3 has 17 residues. Per the original data handling: Estimation of nucleated cell counts was performed using reference gene primer amplification. The table came from immunoSEQ multiplex PCR; TCRdb's copy has only in-frame clones and leaves some out. That table furnishes V, J and clone size, whereas the DNA furnished D and trimming. The sample has around 120,000 clones; roughly 79% are singletons. The chain combines TRBV5-3 with TRBJ2-1; 8 bases fit TRBD1. Being an ORF, TRBV5-3 has a function that is uncertain. Sequenced material: peripheral blood. This sequence originates from a man between 65 and 85 years old with active or convalescent COVID-19. The CDR3, as DNA: TGTGCCAGAAGCTTGTCGGCCCCGGGACAGGACTACAATGAGCAGTTCTTC. Protein sequence: CARSLSAPGQDYNEQFF.